This is a list of T cell receptor beta chains from one sample in a study of response to subunit inactivated influenza vaccine. TCRdb reprocessed the RT-PCR reads with MiXCR, giving one entry per CDR3 protein. The data hold more than 450,000 distinct CDR3 sequences, with over 9.5% observed a single time. The specimen comprised PBMCs from blood, sampled on the day of vaccination. The source of these receptors is a man aged 45 to 65 who received an inactivated influenza vaccine. Each CDR3 is given with its conserved first and last residue. The D gene is left open where the match is weak. Some rows mark clone size as missing; the rest say once, few, many or name a class of expanded clone.

cdr3_aa cdr3_nt d_call j_call v_call clone_size
CASSLGGTADYGYTF TGTGCCAGCAGCTTAGGGGGGACAGCCGACTATGGCTACACCTTC TRBD1 TRBJ1-2 TRBV7-2 NA
CASRVLGHQETQYF TGTGCCAGCAGAGTTTTGGGTCACCAAGAGACCCAGTACTTC NA TRBJ2-5 TRBV11-2 few
CASRLGTMSTDTQYF TGTGCCAGCAGGCTCGGGACTATGAGCACAGATACGCAGTATTTT TRBD2 TRBJ2-3 TRBV4-2 few
CSVKGLASYEQYF TGCAGCGTAAAGGGACTAGCGTCCTACGAGCAGTACTTC TRBD2 TRBJ2-7 TRBV29-1 NA
CAISEPHRDEQFF TGTGCCATCAGTGAACCCCACCGCGATGAGCAGTTCTTC NA TRBJ2-1 TRBV10-3 few
CASSYSLSDKNIQYF TGTGCCAGCAGTTACTCTTTGTCAGACAAAAACATTCAGTACTTC NA TRBJ2-4 TRBV6-5 many
CASSPPGLAGGLSRHEQFF TGTGCCAGCTCACCCCCGGGACTAGCGGGCGGCCTCAGTCGGCATGAGCAGTTCTTC TRBD2 TRBJ2-1 TRBV18 few
CASSQDRGLGNEQFF TGCGCCAGCAGCCAAGATCGAGGCTTGGGCAATGAGCAGTTCTTC NA TRBJ2-1 TRBV4-3 few
CASSPPGPSEAFF TGTGCCAGCTCACCGCCGGGACCCTCGGAAGCTTTCTTT NA TRBJ1-1 TRBV18 NA
CASSPDSTLTGELFF TGCGCCAGCAGCCCCGACAGTACCCTAACCGGGGAGCTGTTTTTT NA TRBJ2-2 TRBV5-1 many
CASSRGTGQNSYEQYF TGTGCCAGCAGCCGGGGGACAGGTCAGAACTCCTACGAGCAGTACTTC TRBD1 TRBJ2-7 TRBV6-2/TRBV6-3 few
CSARQGGGYEQYF TGCAGTGCTAGACAGGGCGGTGGCTACGAGCAGTACTTC NA TRBJ2-7 TRBV20-1 many
CASSRLAGGGTQYF TGTGCCAGCTCGCGGCTAGCGGGAGGTGGTACGCAGTATTTT TRBD2 TRBJ2-3 TRBV18 NA
CASSLQGQGDIQYF TGTGCCAGCAGCTTACAGGGACAGGGGGACATTCAGTACTTC TRBD1 TRBJ2-4 TRBV7-6 few
CASSDRQAGNIQYF TGTGCCAGCTCTGACAGACAGGCCGGAAACATTCAGTACTTC NA TRBJ2-4 TRBV18 few
CASSSIQGEQYF TGTGCCAGCAGTTCCATACAGGGGGAGCAGTACTTC TRBD1 TRBJ2-7 TRBV12-3/TRBV12-4 many
CASSSLAGGVDEQFF TGTGCCAGCAGTTCTCTAGCGGGAGGAGTGGATGAGCAGTTCTTC TRBD2 TRBJ2-1 TRBV6-2/TRBV6-3 few
CASSPSGRITGELFF TGTGCCAGCAGCCCTAGCGGGCGTATCACCGGGGAGCTGTTTTTT TRBD2 TRBJ2-2 TRBV12-3/TRBV12-4 NA
CSAPRTGALNTEAFF TGCAGTGCTCCCCGGACAGGCGCTCTGAACACTGAAGCTTTCTTT TRBD1 TRBJ1-1 TRBV20-1 NA
CASSLGARSTGELFF TGTGCCAGCAGTTTAGGAGCCAGAAGCACCGGGGAGCTGTTTTTT NA TRBJ2-2 TRBV12-3/TRBV12-4 few
CASSRNSFQETQYF TGTGCCAGCAGTAGAAACAGCTTCCAAGAGACCCAGTACTTC NA TRBJ2-5 TRBV27 NA
CSASFASGGSINYEQYF TGCAGTGCTAGTTTCGCTAGCGGGGGGTCGATTAACTACGAGCAGTACTTC TRBD2 TRBJ2-7 TRBV20-1 NA
CASSRTGNLYQETQYF TGTGCCAGCAGCCGGACAGGGAACCTGTACCAAGAGACCCAGTACTTC TRBD1 TRBJ2-5 TRBV5-6 few
CASSLALSRNYGYTF TGCGCCAGCAGCTTGGCCTTATCCAGAAACTATGGCTACACCTTC NA TRBJ1-2 TRBV5-1 NA
CASSQEADNSPLHF TGTGCCAGCAGCCAAGAGGCCGATAATTCACCCCTCCACTTT NA TRBJ1-6 TRBV3-1 NA
CASSPQREVGEQFF TGTGCCAGCAGCCCCCAGCGGGAGGTAGGGGAGCAGTTCTTC TRBD2 TRBJ2-1 TRBV11-2 NA
CASSFDFSVVEQYF TGTGCCAGCAGCTTTGACTTTTCCGTTGTCGAGCAGTACTTC NA TRBJ2-7 TRBV7-8 NA
CASSVATWSTEAFF TGTGCCAGCAGCGTAGCTACATGGAGCACTGAAGCTTTCTTT NA TRBJ1-1 TRBV9 few
CASSLVGGEGHEQYF TGTGCCAGCAGCTTAGTTGGTGGAGAGGGGCACGAGCAGTACTTC NA TRBJ2-7 TRBV7-9 few
CASEGGAGVLGNQPQHF TGTGCCAGCGAGGGAGGGGCGGGGGTATTAGGGAATCAGCCCCAGCATTTT NA TRBJ1-5 TRBV28 many
CSAARVGATNEKLFF TGCAGTGCCGCGAGAGTCGGGGCAACTAATGAAAAACTGTTTTTT NA TRBJ1-4 TRBV20-1 few
CSVLPAWTSGRGEQYF TGCAGCGTACTCCCCGCCTGGACTAGCGGGAGAGGCGAGCAGTACTTC TRBD2 TRBJ2-7 TRBV29-1 many
CASSYTWTGEKTQYF TGTGCCAGCAGTTACACCTGGACAGGGGAGAAGACCCAGTACTTC TRBD1 TRBJ2-5 TRBV6-5 NA
CASSWGHRSETQYF TGCGCCAGCAGCTGGGGACACCGTTCAGAGACCCAGTACTTC NA TRBJ2-5 TRBV5-1 NA
CSAPALGVYNEQFF TGCAGTGCTCCCGCCCTGGGGGTTTACAATGAGCAGTTCTTC NA TRBJ2-1 TRBV20-1 many
CATDPYGLAYEQYF TGTGCCACCGACCCCTATGGGCTAGCCTACGAGCAGTACTTC NA TRBJ2-7 TRBV24-1 many
CASSLRFGGSAYNEQFF TGTGCCAGCAGCTTACGATTTGGCGGATCGGCTTACAATGAGCAGTTCTTC NA TRBJ2-1 TRBV11-2 many
CASSSGLAKETQYF TGTGCCAGCAGCTCTGGACTTGCGAAAGAGACCCAGTACTTC NA TRBJ2-5 TRBV11-2 many
CSVEVQHYEQYF TGCAGCGTTGAAGTCCAGCATTACGAGCAGTACTTC NA TRBJ2-7 TRBV29-1 NA
CASSPRPGVDEQFF TGTGCCAGCAGCCCCCGTCCGGGGGTTGATGAGCAGTTCTTC NA TRBJ2-1 TRBV11-2 few
CASSQVEVGYTF TGTGCCAGCAGCCAAGTTGAAGTAGGCTACACCTTC NA TRBJ1-2 TRBV4-2 NA
CSARDRTGTEDTQYF TGCAGTGCTAGAGATCGAACGGGAACGGAGGATACGCAGTATTTT NA TRBJ2-3 TRBV20-1 few
CASSLSTGYLRNEQFF TGTGCCAGCAGCTTATCAACAGGGTATCTACGGAATGAGCAGTTCTTC NA TRBJ2-1 TRBV11-2 few
CSARDIQREVSYEQYF TGCAGTGCTAGAGATATCCAGCGGGAGGTTTCCTACGAGCAGTACTTC TRBD2 TRBJ2-7 TRBV20-1 NA
CASSFAGAYQETQYF TGTGCCAGCAGTTTCGCGGGGGCGTACCAAGAGACCCAGTACTTC NA TRBJ2-5 TRBV27 NA
CSARQGAQREQFF TGCAGCGCCCGACAGGGGGCACAGCGCGAGCAGTTCTTC TRBD1 TRBJ2-1 TRBV29-1 NA
CASTRGNTIYF TGTGCCAGCACCAGGGGCAACACCATATATTTT NA TRBJ1-3 TRBV6-5 many
CASSHRAGVSDTQYF TGTGCCAGCAGCCATCGGGCGGGAGTTTCAGATACGCAGTATTTT TRBD2 TRBJ2-3 TRBV7-2 NA
CASLESRPSSYNEQFF TGTGCCAGCCTGGAGTCCCGGCCGAGCTCCTACAATGAGCAGTTCTTC NA TRBJ2-1 TRBV28 NA
CASSDSTSALPSTDTQYF TGTGCCAGCAGTGACTCAACTAGCGCCTTACCTAGCACAGATACGCAGTATTTT TRBD2 TRBJ2-3 TRBV6-4 NA
CASSPWAGGYTGELFF TGCGCCAGCAGCCCATGGGCCGGGGGGTACACCGGGGAGCTGTTTTTT TRBD2 TRBJ2-2 TRBV5-1 few
CSARDGRSGGYTF TGCAGTGCTAGAGATGGGAGGTCCGGAGGCTACACCTTC NA TRBJ1-2 TRBV20-1 few
CSVNFQERYNEQFF TGCAGCGTTAATTTTCAGGAGAGATACAATGAGCAGTTCTTC NA TRBJ2-1 TRBV29-1 many
CASSRGAQGYEQYF TGTGCCAGCAGTAGGGGGGCCCAGGGCTACGAGCAGTACTTC NA TRBJ2-7 TRBV6-1 few
CASKGGNEETQYF TGTGCCAGCAAGGGCGGGAACGAAGAGACCCAGTACTTC NA TRBJ2-5 TRBV12-3/TRBV12-4 many
CASSLGGEFNEQFF TGCGCCAGCAGCTTGGGTGGGGAGTTTAATGAGCAGTTCTTC NA TRBJ2-1 TRBV5-1 NA